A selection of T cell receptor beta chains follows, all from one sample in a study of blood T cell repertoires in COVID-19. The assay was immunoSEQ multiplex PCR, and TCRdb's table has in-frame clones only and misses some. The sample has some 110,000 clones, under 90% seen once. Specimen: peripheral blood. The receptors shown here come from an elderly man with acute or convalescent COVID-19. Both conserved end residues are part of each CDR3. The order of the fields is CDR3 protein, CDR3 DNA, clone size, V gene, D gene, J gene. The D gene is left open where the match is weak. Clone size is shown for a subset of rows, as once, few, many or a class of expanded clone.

CASSLEEGMVGEQYF,TGTGCCAGCAGCTTAGAGGAGGGGATGGTAGGCGAGCAGTACTTC,.,TRBV7-9,.,TRBJ2-7
CASSRIGTGVYNEQFF,TGTGCCAGCAGCCGAATCGGGACAGGGGTATACAATGAGCAGTTCTTC,.,TRBV14,TRBD1,TRBJ2-1
CASSFPNRKNTEAFF,TGTGCCAGCAGCTTCCCAAACAGGAAAAACACTGAAGCTTTCTTT,once,TRBV5-4,.,TRBJ1-1
CASSLEGGPTDTQYF,TGTGCCAGCAGCTTAGAGGGGGGACCTACAGATACGCAGTATTTT,once,TRBV11-2,.,TRBJ2-3
CASSSSGSGNQPQHF,TGTGCCAGCAGCTCGTCGGGGAGTGGGAATCAGCCCCAGCATTTT,.,TRBV28,.,TRBJ1-5
CASRKGSVVQETQYF,TGCGCCAGCAGGAAGGGGTCCGTCGTACAAGAGACCCAGTACTTC,.,TRBV5-1,.,TRBJ2-5
CASSQGGLAGSTDTQYF,TGCGCCAGCAGCCAGGGGGGACTAGCGGGGAGCACAGATACGCAGTATTTT,.,TRBV4-1,TRBD2,TRBJ2-3
CASRDRQETQYF,TGTGCCAGTCGGGACAGGCAAGAGACCCAGTACTTC,.,TRBV19,TRBD1,TRBJ2-5
CASRESVASNQPQHF,TGCGCCAGCAGGGAGTCCGTGGCTAGCAATCAGCCCCAGCATTTT,.,TRBV5-1,.,TRBJ1-5
CASSQLPLGRGDHGYTF,TGTGCCAGCAGCCAGCTCCCCCTGGGCAGGGGGGACCATGGCTACACCTTC,once,TRBV3-1/TRBV3-2,TRBD1,TRBJ1-2
CASSRLAGTGVSGANVLTF,TGTGCCAGCAGCCGTCTAGCCGGGACAGGCGTCTCTGGGGCCAACGTCCTGACTTTC,.,TRBV14,TRBD1,TRBJ2-6
CASSVLRDSYEQYF,TGTGCCAGCAGTGTCTTACGGGACAGCTACGAGCAGTACTTC,.,TRBV2,TRBD1,TRBJ2-7
CASSPWTLNTEAFF,TGTGCCAGCAGTCCCTGGACTCTGAACACTGAAGCTTTCTTT,.,TRBV27,.,TRBJ1-1
CAWEGSGDEKLFF,TGTGCCTGGGAGGGGTCAGGTGATGAAAAACTGTTTTTT,.,TRBV30,.,TRBJ1-4
CASSSQGLPQHF,TGTGCCAGCAGTTCACAGGGTCTGCCCCAGCATTTT,.,TRBV12-3/TRBV12-4,.,TRBJ1-5
CASSQDSGYNSPLHF,TGTGCCAGCAGCCAAGACAGCGGCTATAATTCACCCCTCCACTTT,.,TRBV3-1/TRBV3-2,.,TRBJ1-6
CASSSVGGTVTYNEQFF,TGTGCCAGCAGCTCGGTGGGTGGGACTGTTACCTACAATGAGCAGTTCTTC,.,TRBV7-2,.,TRBJ2-1
CATRGTWEETQYF,TGTGCCACCAGAGGGACTTGGGAAGAGACCCAGTACTTC,.,TRBV5-6,.,TRBJ2-5
CASSWGGLAYGYTF,TGTGCCAGCAGTTGGGGGGGCCTCGCTTATGGCTACACCTTC,.,TRBV11-2,.,TRBJ1-2
CASSPRLEETQYF,TGTGCCAGCTCACCTCGACTAGAAGAGACCCAGTACTTC,.,TRBV18,.,TRBJ2-5
CASSYVSHGQPQHF,TGTGCCAGCAGTTACGTCTCCCACGGGCAGCCCCAGCATTTT,once,TRBV6-2/TRBV6-3,.,TRBJ1-5
CASVAGARTDTQYF,TGTGCCAGCGTAGCGGGGGCCAGGACAGATACGCAGTATTTT,.,TRBV28,TRBD2,TRBJ2-3
CASSAGGTAYQPQHF,TGTGCCAGCAGTGCGGGAGGGACAGCTTATCAGCCCCAGCATTTT,.,TRBV28,TRBD1,TRBJ1-5
CASSAARGPSGNTIYF,TGTGCCAGCAGTGCCGCCAGGGGGCCCTCTGGAAACACCATATATTTT,.,TRBV28,TRBD1,TRBJ1-3
CASSLVNSKVEKLFF,TGTGCCAGCAGTTTGGTTAACAGTAAGGTCGAAAAACTGTTTTTT,.,TRBV28,.,TRBJ1-4
CASSLRGQGVANEKLFF,TGCGCCAGCAGCTTGAGGGGACAGGGGGTTGCTAATGAAAAACTGTTTTTT,once,TRBV5-1,TRBD1,TRBJ1-4